Listed below are T cell receptor beta chains from one sample, sequenced in a study of cytomegalovirus exposure and HLA in healthy donors. The data were produced by immunoSEQ multiplex PCR, yet TCRdb's version contains in-frame clones alone and is incomplete. Of about 180,000 clones listed, around 81% are singletons. The specimen sequenced was PBMCs. Receptor source: a man aged 35-49 years in good health and CMV-seronegative. Each CDR3 is given with its conserved first and last residue. The D gene is left open where the match is weak. Only some rows state a clone size, as once, few, many or a class for expanded clones.

clone_size: -; j_call: TRBJ2-4; v_call: TRBV11-2; cdr3_length: 13; d_call: TRBD2; cdr3_nt: TGTGCCAGCAGCTTAGCGGCGGGGGACATTCAGTACTTC; cdr3_aa: CASSLAAGDIQYF
clone_size: few; j_call: TRBJ1-1; v_call: TRBV7-7; cdr3_length: 13; d_call: -; cdr3_nt: TGTGCCAGCAGCCGAGACACGAACACTGAAGCTTTCTTT; cdr3_aa: CASSRDTNTEAFF
clone_size: -; j_call: TRBJ1-6; v_call: TRBV30; cdr3_length: 14; d_call: TRBD1; cdr3_nt: TGTGCCTGGGGGGGACAGCTATATAATTCACCCCTCCACTTT; cdr3_aa: CAWGGQLYNSPLHF
clone_size: -; j_call: TRBJ1-2; v_call: TRBV20-1; cdr3_length: 11; d_call: -; cdr3_nt: TGCAGTGCTAGCTCAGGGTATGGCTACACCTTC; cdr3_aa: CSASSGYGYTF
clone_size: once; j_call: TRBJ2-7; v_call: TRBV7-9; cdr3_length: 15; d_call: -; cdr3_nt: TGTGCCAGCAGCTCTCCCCTGGGGCAGACCTACGAGCAGTACTTC; cdr3_aa: CASSSPLGQTYEQYF
clone_size: -; j_call: TRBJ2-2; v_call: TRBV5-1; cdr3_length: 16; d_call: TRBD2; cdr3_nt: TGCGCCAGCAGCCCACTAGCGGGGGGGAACACCGGGGAGCTGTTTTTT; cdr3_aa: CASSPLAGGNTGELFF
clone_size: once; j_call: TRBJ2-7; v_call: TRBV4-3; cdr3_length: 14; d_call: -; cdr3_nt: TGCGCCAGCAGCCTGACTCACATCTCCTACGAGCAGTACTTC; cdr3_aa: CASSLTHISYEQYF
clone_size: -; j_call: TRBJ2-1; v_call: TRBV5-4; cdr3_length: 16; d_call: -; cdr3_nt: TGTGCCAGCAGTCTCCCGAAGGGTCACCCCAGGGTCGAGCAGTTCTTC; cdr3_aa: CASSLPKGHPRVEQFF
clone_size: -; j_call: TRBJ2-6; v_call: TRBV5-4; cdr3_length: 18; d_call: -; cdr3_nt: TGTGCCAGCAGCGCAGGGGTGCGAACCTTCTCTGGGGCCAACGTCCTGACTTTC; cdr3_aa: CASSAGVRTFSGANVLTF
clone_size: -; j_call: TRBJ2-1; v_call: TRBV29-1; cdr3_length: 10; d_call: -; cdr3_nt: TGCAGCGTTGCTCCAGAAGAGCAGTTCTTC; cdr3_aa: CSVAPEEQFF
clone_size: -; j_call: TRBJ2-1; v_call: TRBV15; cdr3_length: 18; d_call: -; cdr3_nt: TGTGCCACCAGTAGAGGGGCGTCCGGACATCCCCTCCTGAATGAGCAGTTCTTC; cdr3_aa: CATSRGASGHPLLNEQFF
clone_size: -; j_call: TRBJ1-1; v_call: TRBV19; cdr3_length: 16; d_call: TRBD1; cdr3_nt: TGTGCCAGTACACGGGGACAGGGGATTTTATATACTGAAGCTTTCTTT; cdr3_aa: CASTRGQGILYTEAFF
clone_size: -; j_call: TRBJ2-7; v_call: TRBV6-5; cdr3_length: 15; d_call: TRBD1; cdr3_nt: TGTGCCAGCAGTATCAGGACAGGGACTGGCTACGAGCAGTACTTC; cdr3_aa: CASSIRTGTGYEQYF
clone_size: -; j_call: TRBJ2-3; v_call: TRBV11-2; cdr3_length: 15; d_call: -; cdr3_nt: TGTGCCAGCAGCTTAACAACAGAGAGCCCAGATACGCAGTATTTT; cdr3_aa: CASSLTTESPDTQYF
clone_size: -; j_call: TRBJ1-6; v_call: TRBV7-9; cdr3_length: 14; d_call: -; cdr3_nt: TGTGCCAGCAGCTTTGACAGCCAGAATTCACCCCTCCACTTT; cdr3_aa: CASSFDSQNSPLHF
clone_size: -; j_call: TRBJ1-2; v_call: TRBV4-1; cdr3_length: 15; d_call: TRBD1; cdr3_nt: TGCGCCAGCAGCCGTGGACAGGGCGGGATGTATGGCTACACCTTC; cdr3_aa: CASSRGQGGMYGYTF
clone_size: -; j_call: TRBJ1-2; v_call: TRBV9; cdr3_length: 16; d_call: TRBD1; cdr3_nt: TGTGCCAGCAGCTTTCTCGGGACAGGGGGATCTTATGGCTACACCTTC; cdr3_aa: CASSFLGTGGSYGYTF
clone_size: -; j_call: TRBJ2-7; v_call: TRBV5-6; cdr3_length: 17; d_call: -; cdr3_nt: TGTGCCAGCAGCTTGGAACCCGACTGGAGGAGCTCCTACGAGCAGTACTTC; cdr3_aa: CASSLEPDWRSSYEQYF
clone_size: -; j_call: TRBJ1-1; v_call: TRBV23-1; cdr3_length: 16; d_call: TRBD1; cdr3_nt: TGCGCCAGCAGCGATTCGCCGACAGGGAAGGGGACTGAAGCTTTCTTT; cdr3_aa: CASSDSPTGKGTEAFF
clone_size: -; j_call: TRBJ1-1; v_call: TRBV7-9; cdr3_length: 15; d_call: -; cdr3_nt: TGTGCCAGCAGCCGAGCGGGCGGAGAGAACACTGAAGCTTTCTTT; cdr3_aa: CASSRAGGENTEAFF
clone_size: -; j_call: TRBJ1-3; v_call: TRBV6-5; cdr3_length: 15; d_call: TRBD1; cdr3_nt: TGTGCCAGCAGTAATTCAGGGGGCGCTGGAAACACCATATATTTT; cdr3_aa: CASSNSGGAGNTIYF
clone_size: -; j_call: TRBJ1-1; v_call: TRBV5-1; cdr3_length: 15; d_call: -; cdr3_nt: TGCGCCAGCAGCTTAGGAGGGCCCGGGCACACTGAAGCTTTCTTT; cdr3_aa: CASSLGGPGHTEAFF
clone_size: -; j_call: TRBJ2-3; v_call: TRBV7-2; cdr3_length: 15; d_call: TRBD2; cdr3_nt: TGTGCCAGCAGCTTAGTAGCGGGGGGCACAGATACGCAGTATTTT; cdr3_aa: CASSLVAGGTDTQYF
clone_size: -; j_call: TRBJ1-4; v_call: TRBV18; cdr3_length: 13; d_call: -; cdr3_nt: TGTGCCAGCTCACCGGCCGTTAATGAAAAACTGTTTTTT; cdr3_aa: CASSPAVNEKLFF
clone_size: -; j_call: TRBJ2-7; v_call: TRBV6-5; cdr3_length: 13; d_call: -; cdr3_nt: TGTGCCAGCAGTTACTCCACCTCCTACGAGCAGTACTTC; cdr3_aa: CASSYSTSYEQYF
clone_size: -; j_call: TRBJ2-1; v_call: TRBV2; cdr3_length: 14; d_call: -; cdr3_nt: TGTGCCAGCAGGCGGGACCTAGTCGACAATGAGCAGTTCTTC; cdr3_aa: CASRRDLVDNEQFF
clone_size: -; j_call: TRBJ1-1; v_call: TRBV27; cdr3_length: 14; d_call: -; cdr3_nt: TGTGCCAGCAGTTTGACAGCAATGAACACTGAAGCTTTCTTT; cdr3_aa: CASSLTAMNTEAFF
clone_size: -; j_call: TRBJ1-1; v_call: TRBV7-2; cdr3_length: 15; d_call: -; cdr3_nt: TGTGCCAGCAGCCTCTCGGGTTTGGCGCGGACTGAAGCTTTCTTT; cdr3_aa: CASSLSGLARTEAFF
clone_size: -; j_call: TRBJ2-1; v_call: TRBV2; cdr3_length: 10; d_call: -; cdr3_nt: TGTGCCAGCAGTGCCACAGGGTGGTTCTTC; cdr3_aa: CASSATGWFF
clone_size: -; j_call: TRBJ2-7; v_call: TRBV13; cdr3_length: 14; d_call: -; cdr3_nt: TGTGCCAGCAGCTCCTTGGACTTCCCCTACGAGCAGTACTTC; cdr3_aa: CASSSLDFPYEQYF
clone_size: -; j_call: TRBJ1-5; v_call: TRBV28; cdr3_length: 14; d_call: TRBD1; cdr3_nt: TGTGCCAGCAGTCCGGGACAGGGCAATCAGCCCCAGCATTTT; cdr3_aa: CASSPGQGNQPQHF
clone_size: -; j_call: TRBJ2-1; v_call: TRBV2; cdr3_length: 14; d_call: -; cdr3_nt: TGTGCCAGCAGTCAAGCTACGTCGGGGAATGAGCAGTTCTTC; cdr3_aa: CASSQATSGNEQFF
clone_size: -; j_call: TRBJ2-3; v_call: TRBV7-2; cdr3_length: 15; d_call: TRBD2; cdr3_nt: TGTGCCAGCAGCTTAGTTAGCGGGGGGTCAGATACGCAGTATTTT; cdr3_aa: CASSLVSGGSDTQYF
clone_size: -; j_call: TRBJ2-7; v_call: TRBV7-6; cdr3_length: 16; d_call: -; cdr3_nt: TGTGCCAGCAGCCAGGCCCCTGGGGCCGGATCCTACGAGCAGTACTTC; cdr3_aa: CASSQAPGAGSYEQYF
clone_size: -; j_call: TRBJ1-1; v_call: TRBV5-1; cdr3_length: 15; d_call: -; cdr3_nt: TGCGCCAGCAGCTTGTTAGCCGAGGCGAACACTGAAGCTTTCTTT; cdr3_aa: CASSLLAEANTEAFF
clone_size: -; j_call: TRBJ2-3; v_call: TRBV9; cdr3_length: 14; d_call: -; cdr3_nt: TGTGCCAGCAGCGTAGAACAGTTCCCAGATACGCAGTATTTT; cdr3_aa: CASSVEQFPDTQYF
clone_size: -; j_call: TRBJ1-5; v_call: TRBV11-2; cdr3_length: 15; d_call: TRBD1; cdr3_nt: TGTGCCAGCAGCCCGGACAGGCAAGGAAATCAGCCCCAGCATTTT; cdr3_aa: CASSPDRQGNQPQHF
clone_size: -; j_call: TRBJ2-3; v_call: TRBV5-1; cdr3_length: 16; d_call: -; cdr3_nt: TGCGCCAGCAGCTTGATAGGCGGGACTAGCACAGATACGCAGTATTTT; cdr3_aa: CASSLIGGTSTDTQYF
clone_size: -; j_call: TRBJ1-4; v_call: TRBV11-2; cdr3_length: 14; d_call: -; cdr3_nt: TGTGCCAGCAGCTTAGGCTACGCTAATGAAAAACTGTTTTTT; cdr3_aa: CASSLGYANEKLFF
clone_size: -; j_call: TRBJ1-4; v_call: TRBV4-1; cdr3_length: 14; d_call: -; cdr3_nt: TGCGCCAGCAGCCATTCACAATTTAATGAAAAACTGTTTTTT; cdr3_aa: CASSHSQFNEKLFF
clone_size: -; j_call: TRBJ2-1; v_call: TRBV10-2; cdr3_length: 13; d_call: TRBD1; cdr3_nt: TGCGCCAGCAGTGGTCCAGGGGGCGGTGAGCAGTTCTTC; cdr3_aa: CASSGPGGGEQFF
clone_size: -; j_call: TRBJ2-5; v_call: TRBV6-5; cdr3_length: 14; d_call: -; cdr3_nt: TGTGCCAGCAGGACCCGGGACAACCAAGAGACCCAGTACTTC; cdr3_aa: CASRTRDNQETQYF
clone_size: -; j_call: TRBJ2-7; v_call: TRBV7-2; cdr3_length: 14; d_call: TRBD1; cdr3_nt: TGTGCCAGCAGCAAGGGACAGGGACGTTACGAGCAGTACTTC; cdr3_aa: CASSKGQGRYEQYF
clone_size: -; j_call: TRBJ1-2; v_call: TRBV11-2; cdr3_length: 14; d_call: -; cdr3_nt: TGTGCCAGCAGCTTAGATCGCCAGAACTATGGCTACACCTTC; cdr3_aa: CASSLDRQNYGYTF
clone_size: -; j_call: TRBJ1-5; v_call: TRBV7-8; cdr3_length: 16; d_call: -; cdr3_nt: TGTGCCAGCACCCAAAGGCGGGGGGCTGGCAATCAGCCCCAGCATTTT; cdr3_aa: CASTQRRGAGNQPQHF
clone_size: -; j_call: TRBJ1-1; v_call: TRBV27; cdr3_length: 14; d_call: -; cdr3_nt: TGTGCCAGCAGTTTATCCCCAGGGAACACTGAAGCTTTCTTT; cdr3_aa: CASSLSPGNTEAFF
clone_size: -; j_call: TRBJ1-5; v_call: TRBV7-9; cdr3_length: 14; d_call: TRBD1; cdr3_nt: TGTGCCAGCAGCGCAGGGGGAAGCAATCAGCCCCAGCATTTT; cdr3_aa: CASSAGGSNQPQHF
clone_size: -; j_call: TRBJ2-1; v_call: TRBV27; cdr3_length: 15; d_call: TRBD1; cdr3_nt: TGTGCCAGCAGGCGGCTGACAGGGACCTACAATGAGCAGTTCTTC; cdr3_aa: CASRRLTGTYNEQFF
clone_size: -; j_call: TRBJ2-6; v_call: TRBV7-6; cdr3_length: 19; d_call: TRBD1; cdr3_nt: TGTGCCAGCAGCCAAAAAAGCGACAGGGGAATGGCTGGGGCCAACGTCCTGACTTTC; cdr3_aa: CASSQKSDRGMAGANVLTF
clone_size: few; j_call: TRBJ1-4; v_call: TRBV19; cdr3_length: 16; d_call: TRBD1; cdr3_nt: TGTGCCAGTAGTAGTCGGACAGGGGGGATCAATGAAAAACTGTTTTTT; cdr3_aa: CASSSRTGGINEKLFF
clone_size: -; j_call: TRBJ1-4; v_call: TRBV9; cdr3_length: 17; d_call: -; cdr3_nt: TGTGCCAGCAGCGCCCGAGGGAGGGAACGGTGGGATGAAAAACTGTTTTTT; cdr3_aa: CASSARGRERWDEKLFF
clone_size: -; j_call: TRBJ1-2; v_call: TRBV28; cdr3_length: 14; d_call: -; cdr3_nt: TGTGCCAGCAGTTTCCGGGCGGGGAACTATGGCTACACCTTC; cdr3_aa: CASSFRAGNYGYTF
clone_size: -; j_call: TRBJ2-7; v_call: TRBV25-1; cdr3_length: 15; d_call: TRBD2; cdr3_nt: TGTGCCAGCAGTCGACTAGCGGGGTTCTCCTACGAGCAGTACTTC; cdr3_aa: CASSRLAGFSYEQYF
clone_size: -; j_call: TRBJ2-3; v_call: TRBV19; cdr3_length: 15; d_call: TRBD2; cdr3_nt: TGTGCCAGTAGTGCAGCTAGCGGGGGGGCCGATACGCAGTATTTT; cdr3_aa: CASSAASGGADTQYF
clone_size: -; j_call: TRBJ2-5; v_call: TRBV21-1; cdr3_length: 14; d_call: -; cdr3_nt: TGTGCCAGCAGCAAGCGGGTCAAAGAGGAGACCCAGTACTTC; cdr3_aa: CASSKRVKEETQYF